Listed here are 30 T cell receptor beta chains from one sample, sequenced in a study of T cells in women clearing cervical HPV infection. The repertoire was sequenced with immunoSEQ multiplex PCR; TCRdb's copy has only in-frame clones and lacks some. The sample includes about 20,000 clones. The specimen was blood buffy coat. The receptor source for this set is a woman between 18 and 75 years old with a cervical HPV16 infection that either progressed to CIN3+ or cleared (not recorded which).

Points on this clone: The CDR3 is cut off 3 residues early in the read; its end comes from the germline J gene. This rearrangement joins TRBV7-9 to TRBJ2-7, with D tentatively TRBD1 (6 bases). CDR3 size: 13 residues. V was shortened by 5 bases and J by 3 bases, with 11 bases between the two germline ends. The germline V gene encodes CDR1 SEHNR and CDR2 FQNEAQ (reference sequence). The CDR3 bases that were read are TGTGCCAGCAGCCCGGACAGCATCTACGAG. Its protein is CASSPDSIYE. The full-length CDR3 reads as CASSPDSIYEQYF.

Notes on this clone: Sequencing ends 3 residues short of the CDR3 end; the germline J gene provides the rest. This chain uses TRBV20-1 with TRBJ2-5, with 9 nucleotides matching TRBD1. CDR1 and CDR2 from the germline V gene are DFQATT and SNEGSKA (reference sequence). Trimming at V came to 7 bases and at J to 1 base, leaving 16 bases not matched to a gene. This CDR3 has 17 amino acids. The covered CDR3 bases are TGCAGTGGTCACTCGGGACAGGGAGGCGCAACCCAAGAGACC. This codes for CSGHSGQGGATQET. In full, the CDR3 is CSGHSGQGGATQETQYF.

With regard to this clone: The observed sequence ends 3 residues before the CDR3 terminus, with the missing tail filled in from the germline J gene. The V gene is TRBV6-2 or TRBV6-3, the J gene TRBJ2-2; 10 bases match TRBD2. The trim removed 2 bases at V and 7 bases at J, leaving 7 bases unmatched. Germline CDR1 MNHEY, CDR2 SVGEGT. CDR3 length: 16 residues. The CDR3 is CASSYGLAGAGGELFF. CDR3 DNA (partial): TGTGCCAGCAGTTACGGGCTAGCGGGAGCGGGCGGGGAG.

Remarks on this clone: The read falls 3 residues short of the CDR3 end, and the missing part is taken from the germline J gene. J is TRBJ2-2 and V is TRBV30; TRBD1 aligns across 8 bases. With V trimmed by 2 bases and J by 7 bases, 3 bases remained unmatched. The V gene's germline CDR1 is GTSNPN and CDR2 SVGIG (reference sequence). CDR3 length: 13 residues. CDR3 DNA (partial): TGTGCCTGGAGTTGGACAGGGAACGGGGAG. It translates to CAWSWTGNGE. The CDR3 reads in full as CAWSWTGNGELFF.

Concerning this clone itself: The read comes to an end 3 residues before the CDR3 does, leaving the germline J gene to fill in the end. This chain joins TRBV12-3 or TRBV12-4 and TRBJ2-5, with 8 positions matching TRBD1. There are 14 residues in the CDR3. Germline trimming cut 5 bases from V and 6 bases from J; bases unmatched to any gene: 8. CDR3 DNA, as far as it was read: TGTGCCAGCAGTGCGGCAGGGGGCGGCAAGACC. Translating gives CASSAAGGGKT. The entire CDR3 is CASSAAGGGKTQYF.

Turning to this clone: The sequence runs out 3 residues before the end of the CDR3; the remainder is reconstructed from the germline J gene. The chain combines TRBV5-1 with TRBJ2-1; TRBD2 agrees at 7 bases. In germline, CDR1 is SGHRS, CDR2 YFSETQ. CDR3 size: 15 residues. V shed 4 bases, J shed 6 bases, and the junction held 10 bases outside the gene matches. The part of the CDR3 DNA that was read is TGCGCCAGCAGCCTTCGGCTAGCGGAGTCCAATGAG. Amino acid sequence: CASSLRLAESNE. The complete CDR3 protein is CASSLRLAESNEQFF.

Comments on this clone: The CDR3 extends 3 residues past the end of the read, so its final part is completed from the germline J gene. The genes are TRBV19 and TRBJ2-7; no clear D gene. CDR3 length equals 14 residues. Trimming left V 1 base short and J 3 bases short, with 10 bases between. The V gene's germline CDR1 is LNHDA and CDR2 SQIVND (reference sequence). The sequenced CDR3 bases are TGTGCCAGTAGTATAGCCACGACTGGCTACGAG. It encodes CASSIATTGYE. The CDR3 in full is CASSIATTGYEQYF.

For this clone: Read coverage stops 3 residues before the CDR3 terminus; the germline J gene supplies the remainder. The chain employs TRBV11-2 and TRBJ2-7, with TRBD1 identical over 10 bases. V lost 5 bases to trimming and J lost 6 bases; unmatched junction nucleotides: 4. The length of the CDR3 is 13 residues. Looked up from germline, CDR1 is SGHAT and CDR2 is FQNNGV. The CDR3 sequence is CASSLGQGGEQYF. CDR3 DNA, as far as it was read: TGTGCCAGCAGCCTCGGACAGGGGGGCGAG.

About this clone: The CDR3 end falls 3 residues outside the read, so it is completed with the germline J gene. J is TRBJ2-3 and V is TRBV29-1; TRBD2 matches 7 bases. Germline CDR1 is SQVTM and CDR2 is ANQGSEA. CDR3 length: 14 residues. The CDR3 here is CSVVWLAEQETQYF. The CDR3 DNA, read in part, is TGCAGCGTTGTCTGGCTAGCGGAACAAGAGACG.

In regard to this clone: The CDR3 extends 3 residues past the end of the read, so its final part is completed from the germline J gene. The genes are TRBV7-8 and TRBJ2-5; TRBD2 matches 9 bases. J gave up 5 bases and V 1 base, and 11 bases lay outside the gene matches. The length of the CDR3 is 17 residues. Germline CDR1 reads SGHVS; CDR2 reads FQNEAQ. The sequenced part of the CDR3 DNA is TGTGCCAGCAGCTTAGAGAGATGGGCTAGCGGGACGGAGACC. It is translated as CASSLERWASGTET. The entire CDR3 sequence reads CASSLERWASGTETQYF. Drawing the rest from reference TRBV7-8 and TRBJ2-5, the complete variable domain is GAGVSQSPRYKVAKRGQDVALRCDPISGHVSLFWYQQALGQGPEFLTYFQNEAQLDKSGLPSDRFFAERPEGSVSTLKIQRTQQEDSAVYLCASSLERWASGTETQYFGPGTRLLVL.

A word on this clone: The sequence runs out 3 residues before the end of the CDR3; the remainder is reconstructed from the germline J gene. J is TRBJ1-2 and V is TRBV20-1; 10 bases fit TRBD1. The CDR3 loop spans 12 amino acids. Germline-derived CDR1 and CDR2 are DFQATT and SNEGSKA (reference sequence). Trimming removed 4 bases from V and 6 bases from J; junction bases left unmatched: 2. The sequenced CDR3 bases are TGCAGTGCTACGGACAGGGGGGATGGC. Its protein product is CSATDRGDG. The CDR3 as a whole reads CSATDRGDGYTF.

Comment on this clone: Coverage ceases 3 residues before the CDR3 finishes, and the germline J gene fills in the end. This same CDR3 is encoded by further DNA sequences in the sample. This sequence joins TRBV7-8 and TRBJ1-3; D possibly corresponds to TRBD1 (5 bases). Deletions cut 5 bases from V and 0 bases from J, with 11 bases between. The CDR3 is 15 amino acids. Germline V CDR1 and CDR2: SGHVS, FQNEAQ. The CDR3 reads CASSRGQASGNTIYF. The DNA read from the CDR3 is TGTGCCAGCAGCAGAGGACAAGCCTCTGGAAACACC.

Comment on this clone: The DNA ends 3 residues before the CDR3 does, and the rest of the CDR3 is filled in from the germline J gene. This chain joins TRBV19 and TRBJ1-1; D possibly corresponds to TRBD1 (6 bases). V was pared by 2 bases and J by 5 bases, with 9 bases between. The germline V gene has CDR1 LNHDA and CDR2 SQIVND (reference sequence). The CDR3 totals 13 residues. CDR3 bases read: TGTGCCAGTAGTATACCACAGGGAACTGAA. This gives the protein CASSIPQGTE. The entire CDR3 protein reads CASSIPQGTEAFF.

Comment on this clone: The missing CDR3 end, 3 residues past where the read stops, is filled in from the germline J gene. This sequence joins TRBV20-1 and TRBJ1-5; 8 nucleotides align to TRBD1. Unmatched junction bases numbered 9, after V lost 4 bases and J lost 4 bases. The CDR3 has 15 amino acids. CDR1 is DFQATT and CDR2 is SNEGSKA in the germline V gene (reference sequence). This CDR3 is CSAIEWTGSNQPQHF. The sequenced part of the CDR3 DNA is TGCAGTGCTATTGAATGGACAGGGAGTAATCAGCCC.

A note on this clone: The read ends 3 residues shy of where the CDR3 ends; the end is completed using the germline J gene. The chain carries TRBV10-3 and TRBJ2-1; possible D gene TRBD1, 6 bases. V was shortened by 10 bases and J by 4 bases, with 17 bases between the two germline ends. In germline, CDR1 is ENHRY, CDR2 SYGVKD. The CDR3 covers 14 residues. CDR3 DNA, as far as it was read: TGTGCCACCAGGGTCCGGGACACATACAATGAG. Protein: CATRVRDTYNE. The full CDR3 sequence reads CATRVRDTYNEQFF.

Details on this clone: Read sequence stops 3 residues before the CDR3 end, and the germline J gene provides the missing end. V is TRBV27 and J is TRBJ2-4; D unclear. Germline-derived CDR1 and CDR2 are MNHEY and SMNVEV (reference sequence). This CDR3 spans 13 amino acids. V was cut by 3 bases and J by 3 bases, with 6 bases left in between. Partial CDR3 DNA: TGTGCCAGCAGTTTCTCGGTCAAAAACATT. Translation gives CASSFSVKNI. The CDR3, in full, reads CASSFSVKNIQYF.

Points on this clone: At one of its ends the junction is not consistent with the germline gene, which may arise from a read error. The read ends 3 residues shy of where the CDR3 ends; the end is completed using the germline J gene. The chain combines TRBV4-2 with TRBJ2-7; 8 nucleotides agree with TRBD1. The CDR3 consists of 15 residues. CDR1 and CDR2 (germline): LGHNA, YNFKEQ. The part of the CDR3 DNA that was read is TGCGCCAGCAGCCTCCAGTCAGGGGGCACCTACGAG. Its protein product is CASSLQSGGTYE. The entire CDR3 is CASSLQSGGTYEQYF.

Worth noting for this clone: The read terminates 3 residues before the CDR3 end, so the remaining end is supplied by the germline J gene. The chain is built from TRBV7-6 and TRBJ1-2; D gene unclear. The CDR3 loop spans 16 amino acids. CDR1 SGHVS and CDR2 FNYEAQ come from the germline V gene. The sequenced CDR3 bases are TGTGCCAGCAGCTTAGCGATTGGCGGGAGGGCCAATGAC. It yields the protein CASSLAIGGRAND. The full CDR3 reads CASSLAIGGRANDYTF.

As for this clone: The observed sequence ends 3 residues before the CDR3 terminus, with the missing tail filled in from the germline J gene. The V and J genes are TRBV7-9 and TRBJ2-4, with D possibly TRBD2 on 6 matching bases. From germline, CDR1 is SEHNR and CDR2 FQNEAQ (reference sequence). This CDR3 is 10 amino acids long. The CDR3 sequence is CASSSEGQYF. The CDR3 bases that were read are TGTGCCAGCAGCTCGGAGGGT.

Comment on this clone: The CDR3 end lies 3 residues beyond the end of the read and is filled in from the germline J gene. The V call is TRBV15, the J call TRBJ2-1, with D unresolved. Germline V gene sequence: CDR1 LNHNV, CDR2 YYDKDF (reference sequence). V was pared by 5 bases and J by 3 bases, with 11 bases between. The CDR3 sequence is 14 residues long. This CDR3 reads CATSQHPFYNEQFF. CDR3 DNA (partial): TGTGCCACCAGCCAACACCCCTTCTACAATGAG. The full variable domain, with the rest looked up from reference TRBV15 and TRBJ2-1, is DAMVIQNPRYQVTQFGKPVTLSCSQTLNHNVMYWYQQKSSQAPKLLFHYYDKDFNNEADTPDNFQSRRPNTSFCFLDIRSPGLGDTAMYLCATSQHPFYNEQFFGPGTRLTVL.

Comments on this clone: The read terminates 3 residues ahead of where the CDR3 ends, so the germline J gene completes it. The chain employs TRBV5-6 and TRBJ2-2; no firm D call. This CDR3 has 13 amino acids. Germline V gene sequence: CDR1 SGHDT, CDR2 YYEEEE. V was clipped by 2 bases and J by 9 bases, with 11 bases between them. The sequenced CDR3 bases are TGTGCCAGCAGCTTATTTGACTCGAGGGAG. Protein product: CASSLFDSRE. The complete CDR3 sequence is CASSLFDSRELFF.

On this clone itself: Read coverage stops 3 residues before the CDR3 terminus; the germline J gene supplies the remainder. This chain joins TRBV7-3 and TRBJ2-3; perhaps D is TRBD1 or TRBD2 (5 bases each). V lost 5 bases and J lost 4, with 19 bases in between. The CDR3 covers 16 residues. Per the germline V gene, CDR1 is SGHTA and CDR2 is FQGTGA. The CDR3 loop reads CASSPESKGSSDTQYF. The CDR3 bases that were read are TGTGCCAGCAGCCCCGAATCGAAGGGGAGCTCAGATACG.

This CDR3 is CASSPPGTHRNEQYF. The part of the CDR3 DNA that was read is TGTGCCAGTAGTCCCCCCGGGACTCACCGTAACGAG. J is TRBJ2-7 and V is TRBV19; D possibly corresponds to TRBD2 (6 bases). The read ends 3 residues before the CDR3 terminus; that terminus is restored from the germline J gene. V was shortened by 5 bases and J by 5 bases, with 19 bases between the two germline ends. Germline V CDR1 and CDR2: LNHDA, SQIVND (reference sequence). This CDR3 contains 15 residues.

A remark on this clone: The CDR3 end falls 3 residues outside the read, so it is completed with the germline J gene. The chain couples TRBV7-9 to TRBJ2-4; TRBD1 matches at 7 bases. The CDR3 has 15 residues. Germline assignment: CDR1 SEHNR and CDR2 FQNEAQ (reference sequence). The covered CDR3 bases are TGTGCCAGCAGCTCCCATGACAGGGCGCTTTATGGT. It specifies CASSSHDRALYG. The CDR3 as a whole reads CASSSHDRALYGQYF.

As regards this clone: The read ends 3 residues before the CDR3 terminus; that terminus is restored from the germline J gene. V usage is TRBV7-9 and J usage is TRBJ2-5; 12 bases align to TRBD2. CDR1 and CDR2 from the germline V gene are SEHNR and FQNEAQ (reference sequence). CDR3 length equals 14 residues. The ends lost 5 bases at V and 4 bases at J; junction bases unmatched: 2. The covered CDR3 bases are TGTGCCAGCAGCCCGGGACTAGCGGGAGAGACC. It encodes CASSPGLAGET. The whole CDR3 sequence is CASSPGLAGETQYF.

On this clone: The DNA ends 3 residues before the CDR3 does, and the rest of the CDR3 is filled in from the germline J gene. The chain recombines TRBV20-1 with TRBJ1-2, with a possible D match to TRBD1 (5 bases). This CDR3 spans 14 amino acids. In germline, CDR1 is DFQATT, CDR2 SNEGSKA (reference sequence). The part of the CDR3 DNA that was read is TGCAGTGCTAGGACCGGGACTAGCGGCGGTGAC. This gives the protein CSARTGTSGGD. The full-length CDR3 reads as CSARTGTSGGDYTF.

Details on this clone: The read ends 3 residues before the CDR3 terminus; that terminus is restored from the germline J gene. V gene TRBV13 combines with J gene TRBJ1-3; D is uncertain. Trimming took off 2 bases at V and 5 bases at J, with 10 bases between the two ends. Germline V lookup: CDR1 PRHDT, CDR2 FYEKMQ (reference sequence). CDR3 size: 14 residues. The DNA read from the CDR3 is TGTGCCAGCAGCTTACAAGGTTTCCGAAACACC. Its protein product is CASSLQGFRNT. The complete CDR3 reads CASSLQGFRNTIYF. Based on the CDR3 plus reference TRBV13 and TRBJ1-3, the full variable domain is AAGVIQSPRHLIKEKRETATLKCYPIPRHDTVYWYQQGPGQDPQFLISFYEKMQSDKGSIPDRFSAQQFSDYHSELNMSSLELGDSALYFCASSLQGFRNTIYFGEGSWLTVV.

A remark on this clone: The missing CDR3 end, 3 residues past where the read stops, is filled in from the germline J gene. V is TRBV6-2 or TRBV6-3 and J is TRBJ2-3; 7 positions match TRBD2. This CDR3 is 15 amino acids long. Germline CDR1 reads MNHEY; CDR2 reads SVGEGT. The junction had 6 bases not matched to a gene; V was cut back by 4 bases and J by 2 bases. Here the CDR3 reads CASSSPGLYTDTQYF. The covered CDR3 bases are TGTGCCAGCAGTTCCCCGGGACTATACACAGATACG.

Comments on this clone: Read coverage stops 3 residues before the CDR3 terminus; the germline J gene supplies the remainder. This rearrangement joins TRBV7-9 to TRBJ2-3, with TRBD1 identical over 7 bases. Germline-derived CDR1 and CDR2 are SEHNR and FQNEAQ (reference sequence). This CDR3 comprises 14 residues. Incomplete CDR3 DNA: TGTGCCAGCAGCCCGACAGGGTCGGGTCAGCCG. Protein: CASSPTGSGQP. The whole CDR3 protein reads CASSPTGSGQPQYF.

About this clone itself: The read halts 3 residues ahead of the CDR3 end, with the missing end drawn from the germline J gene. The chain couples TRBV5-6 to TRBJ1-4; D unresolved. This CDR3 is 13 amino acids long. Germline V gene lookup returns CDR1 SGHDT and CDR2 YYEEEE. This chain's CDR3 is CASSREPNSPLFF. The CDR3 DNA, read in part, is TGTGCCAGCAGCCGTGAGCCTAATTCACCA.